The clone carrying this T cell receptor (beta chain) has only one observation. This sample is part of a study of identifying expanded T cells in peripheral blood. Germline CDR1 reads SGHAT; CDR2 reads FQNNGV. V lost 5 bases and J 0 bases, leaving 5 bases between the germline ends. The CDR3 is made up of 12 amino acids. Assay used: immunoSEQ multiplex PCR; TCRdb lists only in-frame clones, some missing. There are about 91,000 clones in the sample; around 89% occur only once, and 4% to 4.5% lies in the top ten. The source material was blood. The TCR was taken from a person aged 18 to 75 in good health. The rearrangement links TRBV11-2 to TRBJ2-7; no definite D call. CDR3 sequence: CASSTPSYEQYF. As DNA, the CDR3 is TGTGCCAGCAGCACACCCTCCTACGAGCAGTACTTC.